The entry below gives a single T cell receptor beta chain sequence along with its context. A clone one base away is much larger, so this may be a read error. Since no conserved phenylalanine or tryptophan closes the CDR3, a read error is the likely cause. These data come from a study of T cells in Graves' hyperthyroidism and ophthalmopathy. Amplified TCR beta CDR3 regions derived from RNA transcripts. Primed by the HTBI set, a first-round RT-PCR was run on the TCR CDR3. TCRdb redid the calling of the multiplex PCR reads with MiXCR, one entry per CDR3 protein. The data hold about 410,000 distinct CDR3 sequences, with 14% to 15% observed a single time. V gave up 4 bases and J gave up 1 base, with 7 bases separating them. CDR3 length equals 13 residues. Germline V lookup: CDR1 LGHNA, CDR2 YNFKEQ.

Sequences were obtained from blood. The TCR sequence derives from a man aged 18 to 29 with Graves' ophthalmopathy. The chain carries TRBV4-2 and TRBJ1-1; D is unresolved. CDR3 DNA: TGTGCCAGCAGCCCGGTGGGGAACACTGAAGCTTTCTCT. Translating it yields CASSPVGNTEAFS.